This T cell receptor (beta chain) was documented in a study of blood T cell repertoires in COVID-19. The overall study: Acute and convalescent COVID-19 samples came from the United States, Italy and Spain. In each case, the material was cDNA or gDNA derived from T cells, B-cell-depleted T cells, or PBMCs.

In its sample, this clone was seen a few times. CDR3 length: 14 amino acids. V shed 3 bases and J 5 bases; nucleotides not matched to a gene: 5. The germline V gene has CDR1 LNHDA and CDR2 SQIVND (reference sequence). Under the authors' procedure: Researchers report that nucleated cell counts were estimated from reference gene primer amplification. Repertoires were generated with immunoSEQ multiplex PCR, while TCRdb's copy carries only in-frame clones and drops some. That table gives V, J and clone size, and the DNA gave D and trimming. The profile shows 100,000 to 150,000 clones, 70% to 80% of them singletons.

This sequence was found in a man between 50 and 59 years old with acute or convalescent COVID-19. The sample taken for sequencing was peripheral blood. The chain couples TRBV19 to TRBJ2-7; 9 nucleotides agree with TRBD1. CDR3 nucleotides: TGTGCCAGTAGTATCGGACAGGGGAGCGACGAGCAGTACTTC. Residues: CASSIGQGSDEQYF.